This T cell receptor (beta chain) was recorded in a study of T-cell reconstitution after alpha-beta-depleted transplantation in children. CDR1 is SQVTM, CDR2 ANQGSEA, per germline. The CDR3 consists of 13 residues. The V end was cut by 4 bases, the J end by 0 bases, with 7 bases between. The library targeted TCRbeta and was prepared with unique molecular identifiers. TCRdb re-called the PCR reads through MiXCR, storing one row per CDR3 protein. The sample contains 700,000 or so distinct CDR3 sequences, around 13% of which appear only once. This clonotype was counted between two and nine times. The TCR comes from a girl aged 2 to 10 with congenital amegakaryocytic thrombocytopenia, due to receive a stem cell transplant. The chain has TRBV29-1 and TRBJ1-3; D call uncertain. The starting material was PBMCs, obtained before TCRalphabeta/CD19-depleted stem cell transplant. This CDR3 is CSVGTVSGNTIYF. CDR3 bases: TGCAGCGTTGGGACGGTCTCTGGAAACACCATATATTTT.